The T cell receptor (beta chain) under discussion was sequenced for a study of vaccination and CD4 T cells after COVID-19. Turning to the study itself: Nasal swab PCR identified SARS-CoV-2 in the convalescent patients, of whom about ten were mild and one severe. The study, taken as a whole, reports: Median numbers of SARS-CoV-2-reactive clonotypes increased from 21 to 38 (not a significant change).

Sample treatment: roughly 11-day PBMC culture with coronavirus spike peptide pools or control peptides (ViraFEST assay). For ViraFEST, peptide pools expanded antigen-specific T cells, after which the TCRs were sequenced. Sequenced with the Oncomine TCR Beta short-read assay was DNA taken from cultured CD4+ T cells. TCRdb reprocessed the PCR reads via MiXCR and lists one record per CDR3 protein. The repertoire holds roughly 20,000 distinct CDR3 sequences, roughly half seen once, with nearly 10% in the top ten. By proportion, this clonotype is medium-sized. Antigen specificity is unknown. V gave up 6 bases and J gave up 5 bases, with 10 bases separating them. Germline V CDR1 and CDR2: SGHTA, FQGNSA. The CDR3 is 13 residues long.

The chain links TRBV7-2 to TRBJ2-2; D may be TRBD1 (6 bases). The receptor comes from a human donor who had recovered from COVID-19. Sequenced sample: CD4+ T cells from blood, cultured in vitro. The CDR3 sequence is CASRPTGTGELFF. The CDR3 nucleotides are TGTGCCAGCAGACCTACAGGGACCGGGGAGCTGTTTTTT.